This T cell receptor (beta chain) was recorded in a study of regulatory T cells in long-lasting Graves disease. Time point reported: persistent/refractory GD, antithyroid drugs over 5 years with positive TRAb. Following extraction of RNA from PBMCs, that RNA was used to make the TCR library. Germline V gene lookup returns CDR1 LGHNA and CDR2 YNFKEQ. The CDR3 sequence is 14 residues long. J gave up 1 base and V 5 bases, and 4 bases lay outside the gene matches. Researchers made TCR beta libraries by using iRepertoire HTBI primers and running Arm-PCR on CDR3 regions. TCRdb reprocessed the multiplex PCR reads with MiXCR, giving one entry per CDR3 protein. The sample has about 420,000 distinct CDR3 sequences, about a quarter seen once.

The receptor's source is a female donor with Graves disease. The chain has TRBV4-2 and TRBJ2-7; 8 bases align to TRBD2. Material: peripheral blood mononuclear cells (PBMCs), obtained when the disease was refractory, from a patient treated with antithyroid drugs. As DNA, the CDR3 is TGTGCCAGCAGCAAGACTAGCGATTCCTACGAGCAGTACTTC. It yields the protein CASSKTSDSYEQYF.